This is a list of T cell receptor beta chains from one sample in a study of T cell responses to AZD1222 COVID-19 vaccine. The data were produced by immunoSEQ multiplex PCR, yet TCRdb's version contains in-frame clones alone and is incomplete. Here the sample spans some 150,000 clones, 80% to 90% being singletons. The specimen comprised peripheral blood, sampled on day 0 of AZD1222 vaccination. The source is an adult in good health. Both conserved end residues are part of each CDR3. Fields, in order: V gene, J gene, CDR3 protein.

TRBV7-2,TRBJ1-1,CASSLEPGLYTEAFF
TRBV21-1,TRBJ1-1,CASSMGTEAFF
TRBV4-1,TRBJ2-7,CASSQVLGLAGDEQYF
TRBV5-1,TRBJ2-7,CASSLAGDKTYEQYF
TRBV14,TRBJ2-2,CASSHPPARHTGELFF
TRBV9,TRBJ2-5,CASSVGQIVGETQYF
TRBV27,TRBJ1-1,CASGFRGQGTEAFF
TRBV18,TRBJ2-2,CASSPPGLAGELFF
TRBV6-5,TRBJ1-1,CASSYGGEAFF
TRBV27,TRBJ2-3,CASSLVGGNTDTQYF
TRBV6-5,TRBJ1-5,CASRGPSNQPQHF
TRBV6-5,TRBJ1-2,CASSYSSENYGYTF
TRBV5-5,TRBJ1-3,CASSLSGNTIYF
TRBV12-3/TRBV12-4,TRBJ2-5,CASSLGRAGTQYF
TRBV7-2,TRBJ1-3,CASSFTLTAISGNTIYF
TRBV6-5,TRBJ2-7,CASSAASGSSYEQYF
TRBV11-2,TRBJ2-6,CASSLDGTAFSSGANVLTF
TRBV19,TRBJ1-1,CASSIPQWLSRKRNTEAFF
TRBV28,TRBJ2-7,CASSLPNDSAQYF
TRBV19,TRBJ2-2,CASSNTGGISGELFF
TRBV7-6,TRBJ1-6,CASSLTPDRLANSPLHF
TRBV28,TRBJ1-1,CASNGDRVNTEAFF
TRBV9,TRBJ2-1,CASSVGGTTDYNEQFF
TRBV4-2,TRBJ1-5,CASSPGQSNQPQHF
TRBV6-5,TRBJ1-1,CASRQGTTGTEAFF
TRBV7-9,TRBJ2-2,CASSNPTGTGELFF
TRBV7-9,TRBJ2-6,CASTQIGVSGANVLTF
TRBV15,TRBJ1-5,CATSRGGGYSNQPQHF
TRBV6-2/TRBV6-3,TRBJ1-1,CASSFVMSGTEAFF
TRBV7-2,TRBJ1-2,CASSLAVGGYTF
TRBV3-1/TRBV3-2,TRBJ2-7,CASSQDMAPTQGRERRYEQYF
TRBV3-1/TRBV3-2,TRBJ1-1,CASSLGQGGGTEAFF
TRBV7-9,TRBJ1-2,CASSVPLGNVYTF
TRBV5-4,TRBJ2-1,CASSPRLAGMGGNEQFF
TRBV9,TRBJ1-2,CASSPQANYGYTF
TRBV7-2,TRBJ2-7,CASSLLSGQSSYEQYF
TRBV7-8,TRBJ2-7,CASRRISEQYF
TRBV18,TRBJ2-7,CASSLTQGPAYEQYF
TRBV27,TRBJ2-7,CASSRGLAREQYF
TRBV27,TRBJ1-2,CASSLYLGSHYGYTF
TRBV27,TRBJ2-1,CASSLTLAFYNEQFF